This T cell receptor (beta chain) was documented in a study of T cell changes during pregnancy in multiple sclerosis. The data were produced by immunoSEQ multiplex PCR, yet TCRdb's version contains in-frame clones alone and is incomplete. The data show 45,000 to 60,000 clones, about 92% seen once. The CDR3 loop spans 20 amino acids. Deletions cut 0 bases from V and 4 bases from J, with 23 bases between. Germline CDR1 and CDR2: SGDLS and YYNGEE. The sample in question was CD8+ T cells from peripheral blood mononuclear cells, obtained before pregnancy. The origin of this receptor is a female donor with multiple sclerosis, enrolled in a pregnancy study. The chain employs TRBV9 and TRBJ2-6, with a possible D match to TRBD1 (6 bases). The CDR3 spells CASSVALHVGATSGANVLTF. In nucleotides, the CDR3 is TGTGCCAGCAGCGTAGCTCTACACGTGGGGGCCACCTCCGGGGCCAACGTCCTGACTTTC.